These 4 T cell receptor beta chains were all obtained from the same sample, sequenced in a study of T cell responses to AZD1222 COVID-19 vaccine. Libraries were prepared by immunoSEQ multiplex PCR; TCRdb keeps only in-frame clonotypes and omits some of them. The top ten hold about 2.1% of the sample, which has 100,000 to 150,000 clones, about 91% seen once. This sample comprised peripheral blood, obtained 28 days after the second AZD1222 dose. Receptors were obtained from an adult who received the AZD1222 COVID-19 vaccine.

The chain has TRBV18 and TRBJ1-5; the match to TRBD1 covers 9 bases. CDR3 length: 17 residues. Trimming took 1 base from V and 1 from J; bases not matched to a gene: 5. CDR1 and CDR2 (germline): KGHSH, LQKENI. CDR3 sequence (DNA): TGTGCCAGCTCACCACAGACAGGGGGTGGAAGCAATCAGCCCCAGCATTTT. Amino acids: CASSPQTGGGSNQPQHF.

The V and J genes are TRBV21-1 and TRBJ2-7; the table gives TRBD1 as D, unverified against the DNA. TRBV21-1 is an annotated pseudogene. The CDR3 totals 17 residues. This CDR3 is CASSESADRENSYEQYF. The CDR3 bases are TGTGCCAGCAGCGAAAGTGCCGACAGGGAGAACTCCTACGAGCAGTACTTC.

J is TRBJ1-2 and V is TRBV3-1 (or the pseudogene TRBV3-2); D is undetermined. The V gene's germline CDR1 is LGHDT and CDR2 YNNKEL (reference sequence). The CDR3 is 12 amino acids. The germline V and J ends were trimmed by 1 base and 1 base, with 1 base remaining between them. The CDR3 protein is CASSQGNYGYTF. The CDR3 DNA reads TGTGCCAGCAGCCAAGGTAACTATGGCTACACCTTC.

This clone was seen just once. This chain uses TRBV6-1 with TRBJ1-2; D possibly corresponds to TRBD1 (5 bases). The CDR3 loop spans 15 amino acids. The V end lost 3 bases, the J end lost 4 bases, and 15 bases lay between the germline ends. Germline CDR1 MNHNS, CDR2 SASEGT. The CDR3 protein is CASSEGRTRLYGYTF. As DNA, the CDR3 is TGTGCCAGCAGTGAGGGGCGAACTAGGCTCTATGGCTACACCTTC.